There are a few counts of the clone carrying this T cell receptor beta chain. Its antigen is still unknown. The record originates from a study of beta chain features in type 1 diabetes. Findings and limits, study-wide: Patients with Type 1 diabetes showed moderately but significantly shorter TCRB CDR3s in all four CD4+ subsets.

What was sequenced were expressed TCRB transcripts, since all of the isolated RNA had been reverse transcribed. Mean read depth for naive, central memory and regulatory T cell samples was 3 million to 4.5 million reads. Generated by immunoSEQ multiplex PCR, the TCRdb table keeps only in-frame clones and is missing some. The table lists hundreds of thousands of clones, roughly 12% of them singletons. V was trimmed by 5 bases and J by 9 bases, leaving 11 bases between them. The germline V gene encodes CDR1 LNHDA and CDR2 SQIVND (reference sequence). The CDR3 is 12 amino acids. The TCR originated in a man aged 18 to 29 with type 1 diabetes. The sample was naive CD4+ T cells from blood. The chain carries TRBV19 and TRBJ2-1, with D uncertain. The CDR3 here is CASSSEALEQFF. The CDR3 DNA is TGTGCCAGTAGTTCCGAGGCGCTTGAGCAGTTCTTC.